The sequence of this T cell receptor (beta chain) was determined in a study of blood T cells in healthy people across ages. In germline, CDR1 is SGDLS, CDR2 YYNGEE. The V end was cut by 0 bases, the J end by 7 bases, with 17 bases between. There are 15 residues in the CDR3. Then a second PCR, running roughly 6 to 12 cycles, was carried out with a sample-barcoded 5' primer and a J-beta primer mix. MiXCR, run by TCRdb on the 5' RACE reads, gives a single entry per CDR3 protein. The sample shows 850,000 or so distinct CDR3 sequences, around 26% of them seen only once. Sequenced sample: blood. The receptor's source is a woman of 80 years or more in good health. V usage is TRBV9 and J usage is TRBJ2-7; D may be TRBD2 (5 bases). The DNA of the CDR3 is TGTGCCAGCAGCGTAGCTTTGAGCAGCGGAGATGAGCAGTACTTC. Translation gives CASSVALSSGDEQYF.